This entry lists 2 T cell receptor beta chains sequenced from one sample in a study of beta chain features in type 1 diabetes (dated by TCRdb to the late 2010s). The library was generated by the immunoSEQ multiplex PCR assay. The entire isolated RNA was reverse transcribed using the High Capacity cDNA Reverse Transcription Kit, and thus expressed TCRB transcripts were sequenced. Entries here come from immuneACCESS through TCRdb and include only in-frame sequences with V and J called. Some clones fail to appear in such tables; in the studies checked, an unresolved V gene covers under half of the shortfall, and the cause of the remainder is unknown. Here the sample has around 250,000 clones; less than 35% occur a single time. Of the sample, more than 3% is held by the ten largest clones. The sequenced material came from central memory CD4+ T cells from blood. Every receptor here comes from a man aged 25 to 40 in good health.

Points on this clone: A junction end diverges from the germline sequence, so it may reflect a read error. The chain combines TRBV30 with TRBJ1-5; D gene uncertain. The CDR3 is 15 amino acids. The germline CDR1 and CDR2 sequences are GTSNPN and SVGIG (reference sequence). The DNA for the CDR3 is TGTGCCTTGAGTCTGGGCAGTGGAAGCAATCAGCCCCAGCATTTT. This encodes CALSLGSGSNQPQHF.

The genes are TRBV29-1 and TRBJ2-5; TRBD1 might be the D (5 bases). Trimming took 4 bases from V and 6 from J, leaving 12 bases between them. Germline V gene data show CDR1 as SQVTM and CDR2 as ANQGSEA. This CDR3 region has 12 residues. The CDR3 loop is CSVGLRVQTQYF. CDR3 in DNA: TGCAGCGTTGGTCTCAGGGTCCAGACCCAGTACTTC.